The following is a TCR beta chain sequence with its context. The entry originates in a study of blood T cell repertoires in COVID-19. About the study: Italy, Spain and the United States were the sources of the convalescent and acute COVID-19 samples. The cDNA or gDNA used as material had been derived from T cells, B-cell-depleted T cells, or PBMCs.

CDR3 size: 15 residues. V was shortened by 0 bases and J by 2 bases, with 9 bases between the two germline ends. Looked up from germline, CDR1 is SGHKS and CDR2 is YYEKEE (reference sequence). Authors' processing steps: For nucleated cells, counts were estimated from reference gene primer amplification. Sequencing was performed with immunoSEQ multiplex PCR; in TCRdb, only in-frame clones are kept and a portion is missing. Clone size and V and J calls were adopted from that table, with D and trimming inferred from the DNA. The data show about 120,000 clones, approximately 90% seen once. The receptor was derived from a human donor with acute or convalescent COVID-19. The donor label of this sample is uncertain. Sequencing input: peripheral blood. The V gene is TRBV5-5, the J gene TRBJ1-5; D unresolved. DNA of the CDR3: TGTGCCAGCAGCTTGGGGACTAGGGGCAATCAGCCCCAGCATTTT. It encodes CASSLGTRGNQPQHF.